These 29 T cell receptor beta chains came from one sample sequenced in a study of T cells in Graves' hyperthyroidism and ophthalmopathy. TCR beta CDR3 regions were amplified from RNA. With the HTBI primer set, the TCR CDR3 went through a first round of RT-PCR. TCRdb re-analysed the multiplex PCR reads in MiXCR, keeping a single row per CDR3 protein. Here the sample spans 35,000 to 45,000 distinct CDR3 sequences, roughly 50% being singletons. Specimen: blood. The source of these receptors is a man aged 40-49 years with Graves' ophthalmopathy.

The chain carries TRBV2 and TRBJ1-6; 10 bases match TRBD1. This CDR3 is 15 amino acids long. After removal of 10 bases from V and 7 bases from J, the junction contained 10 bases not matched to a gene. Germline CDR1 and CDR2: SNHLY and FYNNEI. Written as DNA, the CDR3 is TGTGCCATTATGACAGGGGGCTTACCCAATTCACCCCTCCACTTT. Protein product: CAIMTGGLPNSPLHF.

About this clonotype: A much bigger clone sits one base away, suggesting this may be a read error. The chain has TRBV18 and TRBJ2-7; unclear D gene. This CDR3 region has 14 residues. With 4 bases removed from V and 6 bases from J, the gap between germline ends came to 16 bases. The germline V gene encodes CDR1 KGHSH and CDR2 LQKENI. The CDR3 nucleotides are TGTGCCAGCTCACGTCGGTCAGTTCCTGGCGAGCAGTACTTC. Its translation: CASSRRSVPGEQYF.

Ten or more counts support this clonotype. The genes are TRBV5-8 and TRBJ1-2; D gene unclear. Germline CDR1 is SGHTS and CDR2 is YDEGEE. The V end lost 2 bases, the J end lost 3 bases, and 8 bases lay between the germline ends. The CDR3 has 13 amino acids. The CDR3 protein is CASSFSVYYGYTF. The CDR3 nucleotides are TGTGCCAGCAGCTTCTCGGTTTACTATGGCTACACCTTC.

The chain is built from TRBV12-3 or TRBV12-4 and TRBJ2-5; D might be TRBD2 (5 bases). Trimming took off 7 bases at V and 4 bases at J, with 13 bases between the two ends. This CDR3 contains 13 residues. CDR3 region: CASNGGRTETQYF. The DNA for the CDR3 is TGTGCCAGCAACGGAGGCAGGACAGAGACCCAGTACTTC.

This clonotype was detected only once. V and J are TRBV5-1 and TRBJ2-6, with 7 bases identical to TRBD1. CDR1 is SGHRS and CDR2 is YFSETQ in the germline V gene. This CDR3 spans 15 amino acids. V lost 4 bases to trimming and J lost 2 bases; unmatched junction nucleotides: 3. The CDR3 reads CASSIGGAGANVLTF. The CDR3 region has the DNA TGCGCCAGCAGCATAGGGGGCGCTGGGGCCAACGTCCTGACTTTC.

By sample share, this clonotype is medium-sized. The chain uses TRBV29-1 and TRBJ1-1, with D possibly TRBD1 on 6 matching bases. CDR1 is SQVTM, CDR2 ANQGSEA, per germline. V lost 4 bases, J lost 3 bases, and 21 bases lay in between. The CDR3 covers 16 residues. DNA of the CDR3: TGCAGCGTTGGGGGGGCCAATCCAGAAAGGGACACTGAAGCTTTCTTT. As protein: CSVGGANPERDTEAFF.

This CDR3 is CSAVGTGNYGYTF. DNA of the CDR3: TGCAGTGCGGTCGGGACAGGGAACTATGGCTACACCTTC. The chain carries TRBV20-1 and TRBJ1-2, with 9 nucleotides matching TRBD1. The germline CDR1 and CDR2 sequences are DFQATT and SNEGSKA (reference sequence). The CDR3 runs 13 residues. V was pared by 6 bases and J by 2 bases, with 4 bases of the junction left unmatched.

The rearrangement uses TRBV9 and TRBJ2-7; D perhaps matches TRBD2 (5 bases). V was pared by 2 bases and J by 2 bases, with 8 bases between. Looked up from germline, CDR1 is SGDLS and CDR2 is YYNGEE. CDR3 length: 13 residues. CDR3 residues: CASSVSGTYEQYF. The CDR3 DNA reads TGTGCCAGCAGCGTGTCCGGGACCTACGAGCAGTACTTC.

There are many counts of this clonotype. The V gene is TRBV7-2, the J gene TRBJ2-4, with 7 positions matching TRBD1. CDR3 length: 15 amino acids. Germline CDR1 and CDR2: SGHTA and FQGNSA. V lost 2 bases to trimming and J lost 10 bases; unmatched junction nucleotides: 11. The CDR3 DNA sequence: TGTGCCAGCAGCTTAAGAGGGGGCGGGCGGTCGATTCAGTACTTC. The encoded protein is CASSLRGGGRSIQYF.

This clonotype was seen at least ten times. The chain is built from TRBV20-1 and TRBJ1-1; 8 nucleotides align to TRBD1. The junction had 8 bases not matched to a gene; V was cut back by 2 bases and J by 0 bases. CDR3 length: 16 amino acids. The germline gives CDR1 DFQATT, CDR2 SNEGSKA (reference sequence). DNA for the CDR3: TGCAGTGCTAGAAAAACAGGGGGGACTATGAACACTGAAGCTTTCTTT. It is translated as CSARKTGGTMNTEAFF.

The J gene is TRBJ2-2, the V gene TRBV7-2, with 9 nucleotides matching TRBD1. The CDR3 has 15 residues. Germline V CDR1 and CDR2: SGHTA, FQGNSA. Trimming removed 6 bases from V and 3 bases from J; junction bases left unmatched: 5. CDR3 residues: CASSSGTGYTGELFF. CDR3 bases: TGTGCCAGCAGTTCCGGGACAGGGTACACCGGGGAGCTGTTTTTT.

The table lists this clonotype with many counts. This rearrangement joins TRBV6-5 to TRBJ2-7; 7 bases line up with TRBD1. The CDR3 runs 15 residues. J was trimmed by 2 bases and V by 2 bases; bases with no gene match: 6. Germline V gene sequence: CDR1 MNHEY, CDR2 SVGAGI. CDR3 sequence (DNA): TGTGCCAGCAGTTACCGTCCGGGACAGACCTACGAGCAGTACTTC. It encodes CASSYRPGQTYEQYF.

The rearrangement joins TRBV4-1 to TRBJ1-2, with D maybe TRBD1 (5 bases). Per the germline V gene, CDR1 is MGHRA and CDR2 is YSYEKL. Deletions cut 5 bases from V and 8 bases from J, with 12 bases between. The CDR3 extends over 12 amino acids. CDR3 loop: CASSGVGGGYTF. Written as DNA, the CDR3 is TGCGCCAGCAGCGGAGTTGGGGGAGGCTACACCTTC.

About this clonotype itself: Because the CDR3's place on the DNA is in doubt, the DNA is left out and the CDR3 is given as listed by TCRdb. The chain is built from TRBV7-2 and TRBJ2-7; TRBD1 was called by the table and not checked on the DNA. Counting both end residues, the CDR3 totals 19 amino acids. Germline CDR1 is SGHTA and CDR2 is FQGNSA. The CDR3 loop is CASSFYICSAGTGVHEQYF.

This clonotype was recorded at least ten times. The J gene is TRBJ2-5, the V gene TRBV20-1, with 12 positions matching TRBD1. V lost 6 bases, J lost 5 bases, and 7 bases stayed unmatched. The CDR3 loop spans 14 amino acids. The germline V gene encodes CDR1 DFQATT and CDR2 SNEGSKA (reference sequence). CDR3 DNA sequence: TGCAGTGCGCCCCGGGACAGGGGGCGGGAGACCCAGTACTTC. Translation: CSAPRDRGRETQYF.

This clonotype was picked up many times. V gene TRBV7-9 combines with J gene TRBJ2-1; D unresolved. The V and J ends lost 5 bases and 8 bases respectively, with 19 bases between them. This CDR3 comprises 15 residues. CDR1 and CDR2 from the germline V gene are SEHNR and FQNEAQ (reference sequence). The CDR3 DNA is TGTGCCAGCAGCCCCCGAGGCTGGCGCGCGGATGAGCAGTTCTTC. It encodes CASSPRGWRADEQFF.

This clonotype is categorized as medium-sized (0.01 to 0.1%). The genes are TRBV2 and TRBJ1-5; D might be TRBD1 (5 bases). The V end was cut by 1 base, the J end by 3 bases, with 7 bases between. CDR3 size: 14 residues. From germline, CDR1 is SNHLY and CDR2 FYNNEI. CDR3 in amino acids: CASSEGQNNQPQHF. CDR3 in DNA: TGTGCCAGCAGTGAAGGACAGAACAATCAGCCCCAGCATTTT.

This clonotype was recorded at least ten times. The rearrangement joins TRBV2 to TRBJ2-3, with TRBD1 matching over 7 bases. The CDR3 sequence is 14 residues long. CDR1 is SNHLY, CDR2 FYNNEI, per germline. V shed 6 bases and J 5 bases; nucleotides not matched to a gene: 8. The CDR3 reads CASSVRGRGDTQYF. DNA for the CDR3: TGTGCCAGCAGCGTCAGGGGGAGAGGAGATACGCAGTATTTT. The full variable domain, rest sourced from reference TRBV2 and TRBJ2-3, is EPEVTQTPSHQVTQMGQEVILRCVPISNHLYFYWYRQILGQKVEFLVSFYNNEISEKSEIFDDQFSVERPDGSNFTLKIRSTKLEDSAMYFCASSVRGRGDTQYFGPGTRLTVL.

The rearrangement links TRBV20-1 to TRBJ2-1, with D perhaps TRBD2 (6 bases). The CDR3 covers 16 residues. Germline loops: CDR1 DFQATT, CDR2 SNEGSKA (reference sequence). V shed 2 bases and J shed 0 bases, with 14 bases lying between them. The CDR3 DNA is TGCAGTGCTAGACCCCAGCGGGCTAACTCCTACAATGAGCAGTTCTTC. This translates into CSARPQRANSYNEQFF.

CDR3 in DNA: TGCAGTGCATCGACAGGGCGTGCCTATGGCTACACCTTC. Translating gives CSASTGRAYGYTF. This chain uses TRBV20-1 with TRBJ1-2; 7 positions match TRBD1. Germline V gene data show CDR1 as DFQATT and CDR2 as SNEGSKA (reference sequence). The CDR3 sequence is 13 residues long. Losses at the gene ends were 6 bases for V and 4 bases for J; bases not matched to a gene: 8.

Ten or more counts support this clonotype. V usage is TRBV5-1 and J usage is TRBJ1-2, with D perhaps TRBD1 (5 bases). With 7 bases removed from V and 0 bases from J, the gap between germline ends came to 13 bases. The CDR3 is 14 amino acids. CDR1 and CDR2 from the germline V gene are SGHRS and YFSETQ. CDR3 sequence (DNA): TGCGCCAGCTCTTGGCAGGGCCCTAACTATGGCTACACCTTC. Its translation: CASSWQGPNYGYTF.

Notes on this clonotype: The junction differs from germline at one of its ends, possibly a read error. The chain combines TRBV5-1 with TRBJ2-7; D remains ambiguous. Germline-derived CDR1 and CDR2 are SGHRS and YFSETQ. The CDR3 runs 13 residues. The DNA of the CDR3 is TGTGCCAGCAGCTTGATGGGCGGCTACGAGCAGTACTTC. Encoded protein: CASSLMGGYEQYF.

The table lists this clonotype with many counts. CDR3 amino acids: CASSVDQGTDTQYF. CDR3 nucleotide sequence: TGTGCCAGCAGCGTAGACCAGGGGACAGATACGCAGTATTTT. The J gene is TRBJ2-3, the V gene TRBV9; D may be TRBD1 (6 bases). This CDR3 region has 14 residues. With 0 bases removed from V and 3 bases from J, the gap between germline ends came to 8 bases. CDR1 SGDLS and CDR2 YYNGEE come from the germline V gene.

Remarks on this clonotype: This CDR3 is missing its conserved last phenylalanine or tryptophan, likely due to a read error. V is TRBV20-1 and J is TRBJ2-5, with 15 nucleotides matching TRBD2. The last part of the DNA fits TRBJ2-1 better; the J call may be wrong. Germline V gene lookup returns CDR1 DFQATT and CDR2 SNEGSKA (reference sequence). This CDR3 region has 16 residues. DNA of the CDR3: TGCAGTGCTTTCTCCGGGACTAGCGGGGGGTGGCGGGAGCAGTTCTGC. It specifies CSAFSGTSGGWREQFC.

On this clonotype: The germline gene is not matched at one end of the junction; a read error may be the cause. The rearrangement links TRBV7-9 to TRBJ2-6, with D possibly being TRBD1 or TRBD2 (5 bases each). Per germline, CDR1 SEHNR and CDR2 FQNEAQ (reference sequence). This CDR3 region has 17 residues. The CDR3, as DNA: TGTGCCGGCAGCTTAGCGAGCACCCGCTCTGGGGCCAACGTCCTGGCTTTC. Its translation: CAGSLASTRSGANVLAF.

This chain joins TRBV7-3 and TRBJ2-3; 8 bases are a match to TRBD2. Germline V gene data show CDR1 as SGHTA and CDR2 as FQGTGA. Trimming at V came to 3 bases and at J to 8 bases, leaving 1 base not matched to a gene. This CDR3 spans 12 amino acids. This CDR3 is CASSLGLGTQYF. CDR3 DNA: TGTGCCAGCAGCTTGGGACTAGGTACGCAGTATTTT.

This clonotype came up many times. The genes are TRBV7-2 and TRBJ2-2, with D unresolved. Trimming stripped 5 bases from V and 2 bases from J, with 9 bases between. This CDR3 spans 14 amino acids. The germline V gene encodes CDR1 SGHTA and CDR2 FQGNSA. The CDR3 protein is CASSPDPNTGELFF. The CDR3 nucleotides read TGTGCCAGCAGCCCGGATCCCAACACCGGGGAGCTGTTTTTT.

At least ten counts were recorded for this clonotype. The CDR3 DNA reads as TGTGCTAGTGGTTTGGACGACGGGGGCACTGAAGCTTTCTTT. Its protein product is CASGLDDGGTEAFF. The chain combines TRBV12-5 with TRBJ1-1; possible D gene TRBD1, 5 bases. The CDR3 runs to 14 residues. The germline gives CDR1 LGHNT, CDR2 FRNRAP. Trimming pared 1 base from V and 4 bases from J, leaving 10 bases between.

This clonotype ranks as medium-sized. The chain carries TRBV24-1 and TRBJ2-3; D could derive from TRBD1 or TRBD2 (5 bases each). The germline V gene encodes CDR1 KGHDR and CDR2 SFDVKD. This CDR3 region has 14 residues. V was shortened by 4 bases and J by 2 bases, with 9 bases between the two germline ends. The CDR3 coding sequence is TGTGCCACCAGTGAGCCCGGGACCACAGATACGCAGTATTTT. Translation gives CATSEPGTTDTQYF.